Included here is one T cell receptor (beta chain) sequence, with context. These data originate in a study of cytomegalovirus exposure and HLA in healthy donors. Amplification used 60 Vbeta primers and 13 Jbeta primers. Generated by immunoSEQ multiplex PCR, the TCRdb table keeps only in-frame clones and is missing some. Here the sample spans about 190,000 clones, over 60% being singletons. The receptor was isolated from a woman in her thirties or forties in good health and CMV-seronegative. Material for sequencing was PBMCs.

The chain's CDR3 is CASSVGGLVTETQYF. The DNA for the CDR3 is TGTGCCAGCAGTGTGGGGGGGCTGGTGACCGAGACCCAGTACTTC. The chain combines TRBV25-1 with TRBJ2-5; TRBD2 is a possible D gene (7 bases). CDR1 is MGHDK, CDR2 SYGVNS, per germline. With 4 bases removed from V and 5 bases from J, the gap between germline ends came to 17 bases. The CDR3 runs 15 residues.